This entry lists 17 T cell receptor beta chains sequenced from one sample in a study of cytomegalovirus exposure and HLA in healthy donors. The PCR used 60 Vbeta and 13 Jbeta primers. Only in-frame clones appear in the TCRdb table, and some are missing; sequencing was by immunoSEQ multiplex PCR. In total, the table holds 110,000 to 150,000 clones. Input material: PBMCs. The source of these receptors is a man in his forties in good health and CMV-seronegative.

This sequence joins TRBV9 and TRBJ1-3; D unclear. The germline V gene has CDR1 SGDLS and CDR2 YYNGEE. V dropped 0 bases and J dropped 2 bases, with 12 bases sitting between them. CDR3 size: 16 residues. In nucleotides, the CDR3 is TGTGCCAGCAGCGTAGCTGTGCGGGATCCTGGAAACACCATATATTTT. Protein: CASSVAVRDPGNTIYF.

The chain employs TRBV2 and TRBJ2-2, with 8 bases aligning to TRBD1. The CDR3 totals 15 residues. The germline CDR1 and CDR2 sequences are SNHLY and FYNNEI. Germline trimming cut 7 bases from V and 2 bases from J; bases unmatched to any gene: 6. The CDR3 is CASKKGQANTGELFF. The CDR3 DNA reads TGTGCCAGCAAAAAGGGACAGGCCAACACCGGGGAGCTGTTTTTT.

The chain recombines TRBV7-9 with TRBJ1-2; TRBD1 is a possible D gene (5 bases). The germline V and J ends were trimmed by 5 bases and 6 bases, with 19 bases remaining between them. The CDR3 covers 15 residues. Germline V lookup: CDR1 SEHNR, CDR2 FQNEAQ (reference sequence). CDR3 nucleotide sequence: TGTGCCAGCAGCCCTAGGCCCGGGACTTTGGATGGCTACACCTTC. Translated, it gives CASSPRPGTLDGYTF. The variable domain in full, completed from reference TRBV7-9 and TRBJ1-2, reads DTGVSQNPRHKITKRGQNVTFRCDPISEHNRLYWYRQTLGQGPEFLTYFQNEAQLEKSRLLSDRFSAERPKGSFSTLEIQRTEQGDSAMYLCASSPRPGTLDGYTFGSGTRLTVV.

The chain has TRBV19 and TRBJ1-5; D gene ambiguous. Germline loops: CDR1 LNHDA, CDR2 SQIVND (reference sequence). The CDR3 spans 14 residues. V lost 2 bases to trimming and J lost 6 bases, with 11 bases between them. The DNA of the CDR3 is TGTGCCAGTAGTATACCCGCGGGTGGTCAGCCCCAGCATTTT. Residues: CASSIPAGGQPQHF.

The rearrangement links TRBV7-3 to TRBJ1-2; D ambiguous. In germline, CDR1 is SGHTA, CDR2 FQGTGA. CDR3 length: 13 amino acids. The V gene lost 0 bases and the J gene lost 7 bases, with 9 bases spanning the gap. CDR3 sequence (DNA): TGTGCCAGCAGCTTAACAGCCCCTATTGGCTACACCTTC. It is translated as CASSLTAPIGYTF.

This chain connects TRBV4-2 to TRBJ2-2, with TRBD1 as a possible D gene (6 bases). Germline V CDR1 and CDR2: LGHNA, YNFKEQ. The V gene lost 0 bases and the J gene lost 0 bases, with 14 bases spanning the gap. The CDR3 totals 18 residues. The CDR3 is CASSQDPWGQPNTGELFF. The DNA for the CDR3 is TGTGCCAGCAGCCAAGATCCTTGGGGACAACCGAACACCGGGGAGCTGTTTTTT.

On this clone: The same CDR3 is also encoded by other DNA sequences in this sample. V usage is TRBV5-1 and J usage is TRBJ2-3; 12 nucleotides align to TRBD2. J gave up 3 bases and V 2 bases, and 1 base lay outside the gene matches. Germline V lookup: CDR1 SGHRS, CDR2 YFSETQ. The CDR3 has 15 amino acids. The CDR3 reads CASSLLAGGTDTQYF. CDR3 sequence (DNA): TGCGCCAGCAGCTTACTAGCGGGGGGTACAGATACGCAGTATTTT.

V gene TRBV7-3 combines with J gene TRBJ2-7, with a weak D call TRBD1 (5 bases). The CDR3 has 13 amino acids. Germline V lookup: CDR1 SGHTA, CDR2 FQGTGA. Between the trimmed V and J ends, which lost 1 base and 5 bases, there was a span of 9 bases. CDR3: CASSLKGSDEQYF. CDR3 bases: TGTGCCAGCAGCTTAAAGGGGTCTGACGAGCAGTACTTC.

The chain is built from TRBV4-2 and TRBJ1-4; TRBD1 aligns across 9 bases. With V trimmed by 4 bases and J by 8 bases, 8 bases remained unmatched. The CDR3 has 15 residues. Germline CDR1 is LGHNA and CDR2 is YNFKEQ. DNA of the CDR3: TGTGCCAGCAGCCTATCGACAGGGGGAGGGGAAAAACTGTTTTTT. This translates into CASSLSTGGGEKLFF.

The CDR3 coding sequence is TGTGCCAGCAGTGATTCCGGGACGGGAGGGGAAAAACTGTTTTTT. Encoded protein: CASSDSGTGGEKLFF. This chain uses TRBV25-1 with TRBJ1-4, with D possibly TRBD1 on 5 matching bases. CDR1 is MGHDK and CDR2 is SYGVNS in the germline V gene. The CDR3 totals 15 residues. V was clipped by 3 bases and J by 8 bases, with 16 bases between them.

The rearrangement joins TRBV10-2 to TRBJ2-3; 7 nucleotides line up with TRBD2. This CDR3 has 16 residues. CDR1 WSHSY and CDR2 SAAADI come from the germline V gene. The V gene end was trimmed by 2 bases and the J gene end by 2 bases; junction bases not matched to a gene: 7. As DNA, the CDR3 is TGCGCCAGCAGTGAGCCGAGCGGGGCCTACACAGATACGCAGTATTTT. This codes for CASSEPSGAYTDTQYF.

The chain carries TRBV6-6 and TRBJ2-7, with D perhaps TRBD2 (5 bases). Germline CDR1 and CDR2: MNHNY and SVGAGI (reference sequence). CDR3 size: 15 residues. V gave up 3 bases and J gave up 5 bases, with 17 bases separating them. This CDR3 reads CASSYFGGFTHEQYF. The CDR3 coding sequence is TGTGCCAGCAGTTATTTCGGCGGGTTTACCCACGAGCAGTACTTC.

V and J are TRBV2 and TRBJ2-5; TRBD1 matches 8 bases. The J call may be in error: the DNA end matches TRBJ2-7 better. The CDR3 is 12 residues long. In germline, CDR1 is SNHLY, CDR2 FYNNEI. This CDR3 reads CASNRGIYEQYF. CDR3 nucleotide sequence: TGTGCCAGCAACAGGGGGATCTACGAGCAGTACTTC.

The V call is TRBV9, the J call TRBJ1-4; D is possibly TRBD1 (6 bases). Germline V gene lookup returns CDR1 SGDLS and CDR2 YYNGEE. Between the trimmed V and J ends, which lost 4 bases and 1 base, there was a span of 11 bases. The CDR3 contains 15 residues. The CDR3 sequence is CASSSGGQTNEKLFF. The CDR3 DNA reads TGTGCCAGCAGCTCCGGGGGGCAAACTAATGAAAAACTGTTTTTT.

The rearrangement uses TRBV6-6 and TRBJ1-2; TRBD1 matches 8 bases. In germline, CDR1 is MNHNY, CDR2 SVGAGI (reference sequence). The CDR3 loop spans 16 amino acids. Trimming took 6 bases from V and 2 from J; bases not matched to a gene: 11. The CDR3 here is CASSHLSGGLNYGYTF. The CDR3 nucleotides are TGTGCCAGCAGCCACCTCTCAGGGGGCTTAAACTATGGCTACACCTTC.

V and J are TRBV9 and TRBJ2-7, with 8 bases aligning to TRBD2. Germline CDR1 is SGDLS and CDR2 is YYNGEE. Trimming at V came to 0 bases and at J to 1 base, leaving 3 bases not matched to a gene. The CDR3 is 15 amino acids. In DNA, the CDR3 is TGTGCCAGCAGCGTAGCGGGGGGGCCTTCCTACGAGCAGTACTTC. Residues: CASSVAGGPSYEQYF. Complete variable domain (other parts from reference TRBV9 and TRBJ2-7): DSGVTQTPKHLITATGQRVTLRCSPRSGDLSVYWYQQSLDQGLQFLIQYYNGEERAKGNILERFSAQQFPDLHSELNLSSLELGDSALYFCASSVAGGPSYEQYFGPGTRLTVT.

The chain is built from TRBV4-3 and TRBJ1-6; the D is unclear. This CDR3 is built from 15 residues. The germline gives CDR1 LGHNA, CDR2 YSLEER. Trimming removed 2 bases at V and 10 bases at J, with 15 bases between. CDR3 sequence reads: CASSQFSSVESPLHF. The CDR3 DNA reads as TGCGCCAGCAGCCAATTCTCTTCAGTGGAGTCACCCCTCCACTTT.